This T cell receptor beta chain originates from a study of CDR3 diversity in severe acne. CDR1 and CDR2 (germline): SEHNR, FQNEAQ (reference sequence). V was shortened by 5 bases and J by 6 bases, with 11 bases between the two germline ends. This CDR3 region has 12 residues. TCRdb passed the PCR reads through MiXCR, listing each CDR3 protein once. The repertoire holds roughly 100,000 distinct CDR3 sequences, with 51% as singletons. This clonotype was found a few times. The V gene is TRBV7-9, the J gene TRBJ2-7; the D gene is possibly TRBD1 (6 bases). This clonotype was obtained from a male donor with acne. Sequenced material: blood. The CDR3 spells CASSPGAGEQYF. The CDR3 DNA is TGTGCCAGCAGCCCAGGGGCGGGCGAGCAGTACTTC.